These 19 T cell receptor beta chains were all obtained from the same sample, sequenced in a study of T cells after yellow fever vaccination. TCRdb processed the 5' RACE reads anew with MiXCR; each CDR3 protein has one entry. The sample includes 500,000 to 650,000 distinct CDR3 sequences, 9% to 15% of them seen just once. This specimen consisted of PBMCs, obtained on the day of the yellow fever booster vaccination. The receptors were sampled from a man aged 30-40 years who received the YFV17D yellow fever vaccine.

The chain recombines TRBV5-8 with TRBJ2-3; TRBD1 might be the D (6 bases). The CDR3 totals 14 residues. The germline V gene has CDR1 SGHTS and CDR2 YDEGEE. V lost 4 bases and J lost 6, with 15 bases in between. In nucleotides, the CDR3 is TGTGCCAGCAGCCTGGGACCGCAGGGGGATACGCAGTATTTT. Translating it yields CASSLGPQGDTQYF.

This clonotype was found a few times. The CDR3 loop reads CASKLAGVPGTYEQYF. The CDR3 DNA follows: TGTGCCAGCAAACTAGCGGGAGTGCCGGGTACCTACGAGCAGTACTTC. The rearrangement uses TRBV6-1 and TRBJ2-7; 11 nucleotides line up with TRBD2. This CDR3 has 16 residues. CDR1 and CDR2 (germline): MNHNS, SASEGT. J lost 2 bases, V lost 7 bases, and 10 bases had no gene match.

This clonotype was counted only a few times. The genes are TRBV5-1 and TRBJ2-5; TRBD2 is a possible D gene (5 bases). Germline values: CDR1 SGHRS, CDR2 YFSETQ. V shed 2 bases and J shed 5 bases, with 13 bases lying between them. The CDR3 spans 14 residues. CDR3 DNA sequence: TGCGCCAGCAGCTTCCACCTCGGGGTGGAGACCCAGTACTTC. Translated: CASSFHLGVETQYF.

The V and J genes are TRBV7-9 and TRBJ2-7; TRBD1 matches 12 bases. Germline-derived CDR1 and CDR2 are SEHNR and FQNEAQ (reference sequence). The CDR3 is 14 amino acids. The trim removed 5 bases at V and 7 bases at J, leaving 6 bases unmatched. CDR3: CASSAGQGAREQYF. The CDR3 DNA reads as TGTGCCAGCAGCGCGGGACAGGGGGCGCGAGAGCAGTACTTC.

This clonotype showed up just a few times. The chain recombines TRBV11-2 with TRBJ2-3; 13 bases align to TRBD2. CDR3 length: 16 residues. The ends lost 5 bases at V and 6 bases at J; junction bases unmatched: 8. Per the germline V gene, CDR1 is SGHAT and CDR2 is FQNNGV. In nucleotides, the CDR3 is TGTGCCAGCAGCCTTGGGACTAGCGGGAAGGTGGATACGCAGTATTTT. Amino acids: CASSLGTSGKVDTQYF.

This chain connects TRBV20-1 to TRBJ2-4; 7 bases are shared with TRBD1. J was trimmed by 9 bases and V by 5 bases; bases with no gene match: 13. The germline gives CDR1 DFQATT, CDR2 SNEGSKA (reference sequence). The CDR3 spans 14 residues. The CDR3 nucleotides are TGCAGTGCTTTCACACATACAGGGGTCTTCATTCAGTACTTC. Protein: CSAFTHTGVFIQYF.

This chain joins TRBV27 and TRBJ2-4; D remains unclear. The CDR3 extends over 15 amino acids. Germline CDR1 and CDR2: MNHEY and SMNVEV (reference sequence). Trimming stripped 7 bases from V and 0 bases from J, with 13 bases between. The CDR3 is CASTPRGGAKNIQYF. CDR3 bases: TGTGCCAGCACCCCCCGCGGCGGAGCCAAAAACATTCAGTACTTC.

This chain uses TRBV20-1 with TRBJ2-1; either TRBD1 or TRBD2 may supply D (5 bases each). V dropped 3 bases and J dropped 3 bases, with 18 bases sitting between them. Per germline, CDR1 DFQATT and CDR2 SNEGSKA (reference sequence). This CDR3 is 16 amino acids long. The CDR3 is CSASSPSVGRYNEQFF. CDR3 coding DNA: TGCAGTGCTAGTTCCCCTTCGGTGGGACGCTACAATGAGCAGTTCTTC.

The chain joins TRBV20-1 to TRBJ2-7; 12 nucleotides line up with TRBD2. The CDR3 extends over 14 amino acids. Germline loops: CDR1 DFQATT, CDR2 SNEGSKA (reference sequence). The V segment lost 3 bases and the J segment 3 bases; nucleotides outside the gene matches: 3. In DNA form, the CDR3 reads TGCAGTGCTAGTCTAGCGGGAGGGCTCTACGAGCAGTACTTC. It translates to CSASLAGGLYEQYF.

V gene TRBV12-3 or TRBV12-4 combines with J gene TRBJ2-1; D is perhaps TRBD1 or TRBD2 (5 bases each). V lost 3 bases and J 10 bases, leaving 16 bases between the germline ends. The CDR3 length is 14 residues. The CDR3 reads CASSFLTPEGEQFF. The CDR3 region has the DNA TGTGCCAGCAGTTTCCTTACCCCTGAGGGGGAGCAGTTCTTC.

This clonotype was counted ten times or more. The V call is TRBV7-3, the J call TRBJ1-2; D gene ambiguous. This CDR3 is built from 14 residues. Germline loops: CDR1 SGHTA, CDR2 FQGTGA. Trimming cost V 0 bases and J 0 bases, with 5 bases left between them. The CDR3 loop is CASSLTGTNYGYTF. The CDR3, as DNA: TGTGCCAGCAGCTTAACAGGGACTAACTATGGCTACACCTTC.

This clonotype turned up a few times. The gene calls are TRBV4-3 and TRBJ2-7; D is ambiguous. This CDR3 is built from 14 residues. The V gene lost 3 bases and the J gene lost 0 bases, with 9 bases spanning the gap. CDR1 is LGHNA, CDR2 YSLEER, per germline. The CDR3 DNA reads as TGCGCCAGCAGCCACGGCGAAGGCTCCTACGAGCAGTACTTC. This encodes CASSHGEGSYEQYF.

In this sample, this clonotype turned up a few times. The rearrangement uses TRBV5-4 and TRBJ2-5, with TRBD1 matching over 7 bases. The germline V gene has CDR1 SGHNT and CDR2 YYREEE (reference sequence). The length of the CDR3 is 15 residues. Germline trimming cut 4 bases from V and 4 bases from J; bases unmatched to any gene: 10. The CDR3 is CASSTFWTGAETQYF. CDR3 in DNA: TGTGCCAGCAGCACCTTTTGGACAGGCGCAGAGACCCAGTACTTC.

Worth noting for this clonotype: The CDR3 carries no conserved terminal phenylalanine or tryptophan, so it likely arises from a read error. The rearrangement links TRBV7-8 to TRBJ1-2; 7 bases line up with TRBD1. V lost 9 bases, J lost 7 bases, and 8 bases stayed unmatched. Germline lookup yields CDR1 SGHVS and CDR2 FQNEAQ. The CDR3 extends over 12 amino acids. The CDR3 bases are TGTGCCAGTCAGGGGGGAGTTGGTGGCTACACCTTG. Translated: CASQGGVGGYTL.

This clonotype was counted only a few times. J is TRBJ2-1 and V is TRBV5-8; 9 bases match TRBD2. V dropped 2 bases and J dropped 3; count of bases not matched to a gene: 3. CDR1 is SGHTS, CDR2 YDEGEE, per germline. CDR3 size: 15 residues. The CDR3 DNA is TGTGCCAGCAGCTTTCGGACTAGCGACTACAATGAGCAGTTCTTC. This codes for CASSFRTSDYNEQFF.

For the CDR3, the DNA is TGTGCCAGCAGCCAAGATCCGGGGACAACCTACGAGCAGTACTTC. Protein: CASSQDPGTTYEQYF. This chain links TRBV4-2 with TRBJ2-7; perhaps TRBD1 as D (6 bases). There are 15 residues in the CDR3. Germline lookup yields CDR1 LGHNA and CDR2 YNFKEQ. V was shortened by 0 bases and J by 2 bases, with 11 bases between the two germline ends.

This clonotype has a handful of counts. The chain carries TRBV9 and TRBJ2-1, with 7 bases fitting TRBD1. V lost 3 bases, J lost 6 bases, and 9 bases stayed unmatched. From germline, CDR1 is SGDLS and CDR2 YYNGEE. This CDR3 has 15 residues. This CDR3 is CASSAGQDPFNEQFF. The DNA for the CDR3 is TGTGCCAGCAGCGCCGGACAGGACCCTTTCAATGAGCAGTTCTTC.

The chain combines TRBV14 with TRBJ2-1; no reliable D call. From germline, CDR1 is SGHDN and CDR2 FVKESK. CDR3 length: 12 residues. V gave up 1 base and J gave up 5 bases, with 3 bases separating them. The CDR3 sequence is CASSQVHNEQFF. DNA of the CDR3: TGTGCCAGCAGCCAAGTTCACAATGAGCAGTTCTTC.

This clonotype showed up just a few times. The chain couples TRBV5-1 to TRBJ1-1; D is unclear. Germline V gene sequence: CDR1 SGHRS, CDR2 YFSETQ. V was cut by 0 bases and J by 6 bases, with 9 bases left in between. The CDR3 has 13 amino acids. The CDR3 DNA reads as TGCGCCAGCAGCTTGGCCATTAGCTCTGAAGCTTTCTTT. Translating gives CASSLAISSEAFF.